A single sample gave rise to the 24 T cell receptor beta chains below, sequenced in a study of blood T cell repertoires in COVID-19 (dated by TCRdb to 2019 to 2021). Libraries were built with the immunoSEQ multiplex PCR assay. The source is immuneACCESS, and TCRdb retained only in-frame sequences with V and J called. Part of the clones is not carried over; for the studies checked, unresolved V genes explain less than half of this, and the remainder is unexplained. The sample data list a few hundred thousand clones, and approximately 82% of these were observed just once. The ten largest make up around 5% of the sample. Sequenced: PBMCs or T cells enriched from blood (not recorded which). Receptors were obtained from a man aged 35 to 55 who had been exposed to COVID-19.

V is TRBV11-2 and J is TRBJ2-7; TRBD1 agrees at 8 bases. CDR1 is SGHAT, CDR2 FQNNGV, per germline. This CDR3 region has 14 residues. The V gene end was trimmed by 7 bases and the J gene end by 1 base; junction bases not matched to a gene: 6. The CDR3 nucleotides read TGTGCCAGCATCCAACAGGGGGAGTCCTACGAGCAGTACTTC. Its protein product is CASIQQGESYEQYF. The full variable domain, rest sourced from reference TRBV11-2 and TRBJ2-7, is EAGVAQSPRYKIIEKRQSVAFWCNPISGHATLYWYQQILGQGPKLLIQFQNNGVVDDSQLPKDRFSAERLKGVDSTLKIQPAKLEDSAVYLCASIQQGESYEQYFGPGTRLTVT.

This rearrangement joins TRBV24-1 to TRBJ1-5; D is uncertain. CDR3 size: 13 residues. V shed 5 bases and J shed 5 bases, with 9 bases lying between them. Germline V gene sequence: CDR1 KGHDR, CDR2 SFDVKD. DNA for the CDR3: TGTGCCACCAGTGGTCCCGGGGATCAGCCCCAGCATTTT. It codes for CATSGPGDQPQHF.

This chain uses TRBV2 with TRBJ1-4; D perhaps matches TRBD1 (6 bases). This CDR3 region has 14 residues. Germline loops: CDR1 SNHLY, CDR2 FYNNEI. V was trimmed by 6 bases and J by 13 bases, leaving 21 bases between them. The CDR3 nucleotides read TGTGCCAGCAGGCCGACAGGTGCCCATTGGAGACTGTTTTTT. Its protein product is CASRPTGAHWRLFF.

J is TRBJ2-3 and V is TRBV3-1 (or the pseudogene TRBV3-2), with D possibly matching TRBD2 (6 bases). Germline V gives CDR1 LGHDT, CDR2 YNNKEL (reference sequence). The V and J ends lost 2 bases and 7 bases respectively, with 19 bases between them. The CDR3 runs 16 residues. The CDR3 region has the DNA TGTGCCAGCAGCCAACCTTTGCTAGCGTCGGCTAATACGCAGTATTTT. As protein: CASSQPLLASANTQYF.

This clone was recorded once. CDR3 bases: TGTGCCTGTGAAGTAGGGGGTGGGCATCAGCCCCAGCATTTT. Translated, it gives CACEVGGGHQPQHF. This chain joins TRBV30 and TRBJ1-5, with D possibly being TRBD1 (6 bases). This CDR3 spans 14 amino acids. The V and J ends lost 6 bases and 5 bases respectively, with 17 bases between them. The germline V gene encodes CDR1 GTSNPN and CDR2 SVGIG (reference sequence).

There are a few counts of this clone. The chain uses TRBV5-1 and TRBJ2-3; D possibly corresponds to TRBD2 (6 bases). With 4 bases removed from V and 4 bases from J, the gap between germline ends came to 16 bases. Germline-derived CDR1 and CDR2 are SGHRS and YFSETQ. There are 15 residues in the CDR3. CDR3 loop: CASSGGTLEADTQYF. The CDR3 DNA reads TGCGCCAGCAGCGGAGGGACCCTAGAAGCAGATACGCAGTATTTT.

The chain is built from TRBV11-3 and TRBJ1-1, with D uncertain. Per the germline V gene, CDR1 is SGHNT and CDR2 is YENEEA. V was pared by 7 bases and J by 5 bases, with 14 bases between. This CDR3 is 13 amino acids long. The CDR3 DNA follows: TGTGCCAGCACCGACCGACCGGGGACTGAAGCTTTCTTT. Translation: CASTDRPGTEAFF.

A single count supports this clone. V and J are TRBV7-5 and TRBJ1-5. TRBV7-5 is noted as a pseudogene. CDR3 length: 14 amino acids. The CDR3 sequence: CVRSLTPRNQPQHF. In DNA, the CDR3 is TGTGTCAGAAGCTTAACCCCGCGGAATCAGCCCCAGCATTTT.

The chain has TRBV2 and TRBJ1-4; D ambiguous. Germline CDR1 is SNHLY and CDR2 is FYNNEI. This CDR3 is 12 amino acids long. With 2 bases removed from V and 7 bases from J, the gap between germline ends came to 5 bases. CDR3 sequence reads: CASSESGEKLFF. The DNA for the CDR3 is TGTGCCAGCAGTGAATCCGGTGAAAAACTGTTTTTT. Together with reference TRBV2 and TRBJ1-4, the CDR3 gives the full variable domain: EPEVTQTPSHQVTQMGQEVILRCVPISNHLYFYWYRQILGQKVEFLVSFYNNEISEKSEIFDDQFSVERPDGSNFTLKIRSTKLEDSAMYFCASSESGEKLFFGSGTQLSVL.

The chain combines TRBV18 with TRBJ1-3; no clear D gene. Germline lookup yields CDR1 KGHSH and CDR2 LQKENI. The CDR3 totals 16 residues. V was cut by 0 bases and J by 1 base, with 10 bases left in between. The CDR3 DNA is TGTGCCAGCTCACCACCCACTCTCGGTTCTGGAAACACCATATATTTT. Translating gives CASSPPTLGSGNTIYF.

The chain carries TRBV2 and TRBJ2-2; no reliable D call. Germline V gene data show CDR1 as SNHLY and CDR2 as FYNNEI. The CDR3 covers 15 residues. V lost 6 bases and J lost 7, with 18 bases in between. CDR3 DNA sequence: TGTGCCAGCAGAGAGGCCTTCGTTTCTCTCGGGGAGCTGTTTTTT. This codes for CASREAFVSLGELFF.

CDR3 DNA sequence: TGTGCAAGTCGCTTAGTGCCGTACAGGTTAATCTACGAGCAGTACTTC. It specifies CASRLVPYRLIYEQYF. The genes are TRBV12-2 and TRBJ2-7; the table's D gene call, TRBD1, was not cross checked with the DNA. TRBV12-2 is annotated as a pseudogene. This CDR3 has 16 residues.

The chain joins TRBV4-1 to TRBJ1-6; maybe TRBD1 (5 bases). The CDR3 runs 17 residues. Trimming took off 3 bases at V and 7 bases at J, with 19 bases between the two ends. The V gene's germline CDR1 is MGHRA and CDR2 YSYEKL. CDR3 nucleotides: TGCGCCAGCAGCCATACTAGGTCGGGGGGACGCAATTCACCCCTCCACTTT. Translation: CASSHTRSGGRNSPLHF.

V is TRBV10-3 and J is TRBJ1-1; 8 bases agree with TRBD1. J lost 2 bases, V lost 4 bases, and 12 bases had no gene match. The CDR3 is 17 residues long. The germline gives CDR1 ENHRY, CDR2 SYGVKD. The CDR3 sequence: CAISGGQGGIYNTEAFF. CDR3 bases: TGTGCCATCAGTGGTGGACAGGGTGGGATTTATAACACTGAAGCTTTCTTT.

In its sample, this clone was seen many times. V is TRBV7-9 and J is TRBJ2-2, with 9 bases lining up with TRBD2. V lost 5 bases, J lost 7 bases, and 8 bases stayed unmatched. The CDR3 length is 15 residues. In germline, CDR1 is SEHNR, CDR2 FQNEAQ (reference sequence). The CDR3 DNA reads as TGTGCCAGCAGCACTAAGCGGGAGGAGGTCGGGGAGCTGTTTTTT. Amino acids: CASSTKREEVGELFF.

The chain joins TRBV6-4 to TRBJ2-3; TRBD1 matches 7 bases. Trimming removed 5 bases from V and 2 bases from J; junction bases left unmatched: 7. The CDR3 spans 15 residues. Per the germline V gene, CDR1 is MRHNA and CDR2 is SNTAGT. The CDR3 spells CASSLSGQPTDTQYF. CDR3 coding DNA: TGTGCCAGCAGTCTTTCGGGACAGCCCACAGATACGCAGTATTTT.

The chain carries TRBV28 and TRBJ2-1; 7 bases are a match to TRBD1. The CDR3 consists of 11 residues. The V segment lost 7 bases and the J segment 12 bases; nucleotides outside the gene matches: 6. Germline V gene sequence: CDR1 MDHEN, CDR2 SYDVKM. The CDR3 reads CASTLGTAQFF. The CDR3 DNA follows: TGTGCCAGCACCCTCGGGACAGCGCAGTTCTTC. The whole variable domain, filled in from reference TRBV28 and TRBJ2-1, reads DVKVTQSSRYLVKRTGEKVFLECVQDMDHENMFWYRQDPGLGLRLIYFSYDVKMKEKGDIPEGYSVSREKKERFSLILESASTNQTSMYLCASTLGTAQFFGPGTRLTVL.

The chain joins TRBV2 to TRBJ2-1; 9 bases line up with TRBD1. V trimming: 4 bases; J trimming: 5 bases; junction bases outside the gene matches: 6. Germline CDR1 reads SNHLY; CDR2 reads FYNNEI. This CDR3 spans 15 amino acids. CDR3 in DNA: TGTGCCAGCAGTGTCCGGGACAGGGTGCACAATGAGCAGTTCTTC. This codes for CASSVRDRVHNEQFF.

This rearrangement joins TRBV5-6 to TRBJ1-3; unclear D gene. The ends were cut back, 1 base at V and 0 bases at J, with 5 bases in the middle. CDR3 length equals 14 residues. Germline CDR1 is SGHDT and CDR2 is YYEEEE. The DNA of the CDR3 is TGTGCCAGCAGCTTGTGGCACTCTGGAAACACCATATATTTT. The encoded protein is CASSLWHSGNTIYF.

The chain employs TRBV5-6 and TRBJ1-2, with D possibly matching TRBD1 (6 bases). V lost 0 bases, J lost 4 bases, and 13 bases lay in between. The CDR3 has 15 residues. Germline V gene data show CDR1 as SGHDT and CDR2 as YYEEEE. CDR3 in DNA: TGTGCCAGCAGCTTGGTAACCCAGGGGTTCTATGGCTACACCTTC. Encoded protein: CASSLVTQGFYGYTF.

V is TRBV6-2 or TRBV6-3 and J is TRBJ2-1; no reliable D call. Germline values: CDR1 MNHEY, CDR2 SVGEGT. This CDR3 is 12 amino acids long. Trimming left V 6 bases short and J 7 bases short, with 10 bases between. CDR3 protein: CASSTFLNEQFF. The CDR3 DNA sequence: TGTGCCAGCAGCACTTTCTTAAATGAGCAGTTCTTC.

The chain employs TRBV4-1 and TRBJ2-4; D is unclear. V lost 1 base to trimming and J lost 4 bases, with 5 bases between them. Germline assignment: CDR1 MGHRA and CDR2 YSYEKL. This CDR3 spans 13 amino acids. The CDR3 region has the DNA TGCGCCAGCAGCCAAGTTCGGAAAAACATTCAGTACTTC. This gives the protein CASSQVRKNIQYF.

The CDR3 DNA sequence: TGTGCCAGCAGCCAAAGGGGGGGCCAGGGCTATGGCTACACCTTC. It is translated as CASSQRGGQGYGYTF. The chain couples TRBV7-8 to TRBJ1-2; D may be TRBD1 (6 bases). The CDR3 spans 15 residues. V shed 5 bases and J shed 4 bases, with 17 bases lying between them. Germline values: CDR1 SGHVS, CDR2 FQNEAQ.

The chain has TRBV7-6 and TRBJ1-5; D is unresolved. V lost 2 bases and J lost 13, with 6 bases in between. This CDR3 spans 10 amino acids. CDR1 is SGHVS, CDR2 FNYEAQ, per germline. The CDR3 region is CASSLNYQHF. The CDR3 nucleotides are TGTGCCAGCAGCTTAAACTATCAGCATTTT.